The entry below gives a single T cell receptor beta chain sequence along with its context. The specificity of this receptor is unknown. No base quality information exists; no much larger clone differs at one position. The sample originates from a study of blood T cell repertoires in COVID-19 (dated by TCRdb to 2018 to 2021). At the level of the whole study: Samples covering the acute and convalescent phases of COVID-19 were provided by collaborators in the United States, Italy and Spain. The material from the prospective study consisted of cDNA or gDNA derived from T cells, B-cell-depleted T cells, or PBMCs. Deeply sampled blood TCRbeta repertoires from subjects exposed to, actively infected with, or recovered from COVID-19 were included in the dataset. Where available, HLA class I and class II types were obtained from metadata supplied by the sample provider rather than from assay-based typing. Samples were obtained from the ongoing ImmuneRACE study (first 160 participants) and from 1,200 or so subjects provided by 6 global collaborators. The repertoires were released in a freely available public database intended as a resource for research on the immune response to SARS-CoV-2. The sample metadata nearly always contained a de-identified subject ID, COVID-19 status, age in years and sex.

From the cysteine through the phenylalanine, the CDR3 covers 17 amino acids. Only the CDR3 portion is preserved as DNA: 51 bases, with reading frame beginning at the first base. Taken from the germline V gene (reference sequence), the CDR1 and CDR2 loops are MNHEY and SMNVEV. Trimming at the junction amounts to 0 bases on V and 0 bases on J, and the germline ends lie 12 bases apart. TCRbeta CDR3 regions were amplified from genomic DNA by means of the immunoSEQ Assay, a bias-controlled multiplex PCR. As for how the authors treated the data: The number of nucleated cells in each sample was estimated from the amplification of reference gene primers within the assay. To quantify the absolute abundance of each unique TCRbeta CDR3 rearrangement, sequence reads were collapsed and filtered. Productive Simpson clonality was computed per sample as the square root of Simpson's diversity index over productive rearrangements. The immuneACCESS repertoire file appears here via TCRdb, limited to in-frame rearrangements. These files lack a portion of the clones; in checked studies, under half of the deficit traces to unresolved V genes, and the cause of the others is not known. That table furnishes V, J and clone size, whereas the DNA furnished D and trimming. Within this sample are some 70,000 clones, with 88% of them counted one time only. 40% to 45% of the sample is held by the ten biggest clonotypes.

In Seattle, one collaborating source enrolled patients while the infection was active and tracked those patients longitudinally over the course of disease. Collaborating institutions collected whole blood in K2EDTA tubes following their own protocols. For TCRbeta analysis, collaborators shipped samples as frozen whole blood, isolated PBMCs, or DNA extracted from either of those sample types. What the study reported, not specific to this receptor: Clinical and demographic metadata were provided uncurated, with the amount varying by source and participant.

This sequence was found in a woman aged 60-75 years with COVID-19, enrolled during active disease. The chain joins TRBV27 to TRBJ2-4, with TRBD2 perhaps the D gene, on 5 matching bases. Material for sequencing was peripheral blood. The DNA reads as follows: TGTGCCAGCAGTTTATCGATCCCGGGGTTAGCCAAAAACATTCAGTACTTC. It translates to CASSLSIPGLAKNIQYF.